The 17 T cell receptor beta chains below all came from one sample that was sequenced in a study of T cells in Graves' hyperthyroidism and ophthalmopathy. Amplification targeted TCR beta CDR3 regions from RNA transcripts. Primed by the HTBI set, a first-round RT-PCR was run on the TCR CDR3. MiXCR was run by TCRdb on the multiplex PCR reads, yielding one entry per CDR3 protein. The top ten clones hold around 4% of a sample with approximately 600,000 distinct CDR3 sequences, roughly 16% of them seen once. The sample taken for sequencing was blood. The receptors come from a woman in her twenties or thirties with Graves' hyperthyroidism.

This clonotype has a handful of counts. The rearrangement links TRBV10-2 to TRBJ1-5; possibly TRBD1 for D (5 bases). Trimming pared 0 bases from V and 9 bases from J, leaving 12 bases between. Germline loops: CDR1 WSHSY, CDR2 SAAADI. The CDR3 length is 14 residues. Written as DNA, the CDR3 is TGCGCCAGCAGTGAGTCCCCCGCAGGGACGCCCCAGCATTTT. As protein: CASSESPAGTPQHF.

This clonotype was recorded at least ten times. CDR3 loop: CSARKQGIQPQHF. In DNA, the CDR3 is TGCAGTGCTAGAAAACAGGGGATTCAGCCCCAGCATTTT. The gene calls are TRBV20-1 and TRBJ1-5, with 7 bases fitting TRBD1. Looked up from germline, CDR1 is DFQATT and CDR2 is SNEGSKA (reference sequence). The length of the CDR3 is 13 residues. V gave up 2 bases and J gave up 6 bases; unmatched junction bases: 4.

This clonotype was seen a handful of times. J is TRBJ2-7 and V is TRBV2; D call uncertain. V was trimmed by 4 bases and J by 3 bases, leaving 7 bases between them. This CDR3 region has 12 residues. Germline CDR1 and CDR2: SNHLY and FYNNEI. This chain's CDR3 is CASSVVHYEQYF. The DNA of the CDR3 is TGTGCCAGCAGTGTTGTACACTACGAGCAGTACTTC.

In its sample, this clonotype was seen many times. The genes are TRBV28 and TRBJ2-7; 9 nucleotides line up with TRBD1. Germline V CDR1 and CDR2: MDHEN, SYDVKM. The ends lost 6 bases at V and 5 bases at J; junction bases unmatched: 11. CDR3 length: 15 residues. The DNA for the CDR3 is TGTGCCAGCAGCCCTATGGGGGACAGGGACCACGAGCAGTACTTC. Amino acid sequence: CASSPMGDRDHEQYF.

As regards this clonotype: This may be a read error: a much more frequent sequence differs by one nucleotide. The rearrangement uses TRBV6-1 and TRBJ1-2; D is perhaps TRBD1 (6 bases). Germline CDR1 and CDR2: MNHNS and SASEGT. The CDR3 is 15 amino acids. As DNA, the CDR3 is TGTGCCAGCAGTGAAGGGACAGCAGCTAACTATGGCCACACCTTC. Protein product: CASSEGTAANYGHTF.

This clonotype was seen repeatedly, ten times or more. This chain connects TRBV18 to TRBJ2-5; D is perhaps TRBD1 (6 bases). This CDR3 is built from 15 residues. The V gene lost 5 bases and the J gene lost 5 bases, with 18 bases spanning the gap. Germline V lookup: CDR1 KGHSH, CDR2 LQKENI. In nucleotides, the CDR3 is TGTGCCAGCTCAGCCTTGGACAGTGGTGCGGAGACCCAGTACTTC. It translates to CASSALDSGAETQYF.

V usage is TRBV3-1 and J usage is TRBJ2-2; D is unclear. CDR1 is LGHDT, CDR2 YNNKEL, per germline (reference sequence). Trimming took off 4 bases at V and 2 bases at J, with 8 bases between the two ends. The CDR3 has 14 amino acids. CDR3 sequence (DNA): TGTGCCAGCAGCCGGGGATTTAACACCGGGGAGCTGTTTTTT. Its translation: CASSRGFNTGELFF.

Ten or more counts support this clonotype. Written as DNA, the CDR3 is TGTGCCAGCAGCCAGGGACAGGGCGGTAATGAGCAGTTCTTC. This translates into CASSQGQGGNEQFF. This chain links TRBV7-6 with TRBJ2-1; the match to TRBD1 covers 9 bases. Germline CDR1 is SGHVS and CDR2 is FNYEAQ. The CDR3 runs to 14 residues. After removal of 5 bases from V and 7 bases from J, the junction contained 6 bases not matched to a gene.

The J gene is TRBJ2-3, the V gene TRBV7-9; possibly TRBD1 or TRBD2 for D (6 bases each). Trimming removed 2 bases from V and 4 bases from J, with 19 bases in between. This CDR3 contains 17 residues. CDR1 and CDR2 from the germline V gene are SEHNR and FQNEAQ (reference sequence). The CDR3 nucleotides are TGTGCCAGCAGCTTACACAATGGGGGGCGCATATCAGATACGCAGTATTTT. Its protein is CASSLHNGGRISDTQYF. The full variable domain, completed using reference TRBV7-9 and TRBJ2-3, is DTGVSQNPRHKITKRGQNVTFRCDPISEHNRLYWYRQTLGQGPEFLTYFQNEAQLEKSRLLSDRFSAERPKGSFSTLEIQRTEQGDSAMYLCASSLHNGGRISDTQYFGPGTRLTVL.

The table lists this clonotype with a few counts. This rearrangement joins TRBV20-1 to TRBJ2-7, with unresolved D. Germline V gene data show CDR1 as DFQATT and CDR2 as SNEGSKA (reference sequence). The CDR3 totals 14 residues. V was pared by 3 bases and J by 2 bases, with 14 bases between. The CDR3 bases are TGCAGTGCTAGTCCCTGGCACGAGCCCTACGAGCAGTACTTC. Protein sequence: CSASPWHEPYEQYF.

This clonotype came up many times. The chain joins TRBV20-1 to TRBJ2-7, with 7 positions matching TRBD2. V lost 6 bases and J lost 0; bases outside the gene matches: 8. CDR3 size: 14 residues. Germline V gene data show CDR1 as DFQATT and CDR2 as SNEGSKA (reference sequence). This CDR3 is CSATTGGSSYEQYF. As DNA, the CDR3 is TGCAGTGCAACAACGGGGGGAAGCTCCTACGAGCAGTACTTC.

This clonotype was seen only a few times. This chain's CDR3 is CASSPRAVFNTGELFF. The CDR3 DNA sequence: TGTGCCAGCAGCCCGAGAGCGGTCTTTAACACCGGGGAGCTGTTTTTT. V gene TRBV12-3 or TRBV12-4 combines with J gene TRBJ2-2; D is possibly TRBD2 (5 bases). Trimming cost V 6 bases and J 2 bases, with 16 bases left between them. This CDR3 region has 16 residues.

This clonotype was seen many times. The chain couples TRBV2 to TRBJ2-1, with D uncertain. V gave up 6 bases and J gave up 9 bases, with 15 bases separating them. The germline gives CDR1 SNHLY, CDR2 FYNNEI. There are 13 residues in the CDR3. The CDR3 nucleotides are TGTGCCAGCAGGGGCCTAACCCATGCTGAGCAGTTCTTC. Protein: CASRGLTHAEQFF. The whole variable domain, remainder taken from reference TRBV2 and TRBJ2-1, is EPEVTQTPSHQVTQMGQEVILRCVPISNHLYFYWYRQILGQKVEFLVSFYNNEISEKSEIFDDQFSVERPDGSNFTLKIRSTKLEDSAMYFCASRGLTHAEQFFGPGTRLTVL.

The table lists this clonotype with a few counts. The V gene is TRBV7-6, the J gene TRBJ2-7; 9 nucleotides match TRBD2. This CDR3 is built from 14 residues. Trimming removed 5 bases from V and 5 bases from J; junction bases left unmatched: 7. Per germline, CDR1 SGHVS and CDR2 FNYEAQ. Written as DNA, the CDR3 is TGTGCCAGCAGCCTAATGACTAGCGGAGACGAGCAGTACTTC. This encodes CASSLMTSGDEQYF.

In its sample, this clonotype was seen a few times. The V call is TRBV24-1, the J call TRBJ1-2, with a tentative D call TRBD1 (5 bases). This CDR3 comprises 12 residues. Trimming cost V 5 bases and J 4 bases, with 7 bases left between them. CDR1 is KGHDR and CDR2 is SFDVKD in the germline V gene. CDR3 residues: CATSGDFYGYTF. The DNA of the CDR3 is TGTGCCACCAGTGGGGACTTCTATGGCTACACCTTC.

This clonotype was detected a few times. CDR3 in amino acids: CASSLSGSDGYTF. The CDR3 region has the DNA TGTGCCAGCAGCTTATCAGGGAGTGATGGCTACACCTTC. The V and J genes are TRBV5-6 and TRBJ1-2, with D perhaps matching TRBD1 (5 bases). This CDR3 has 13 amino acids. Germline-derived CDR1 and CDR2 are SGHDT and YYEEEE. V gave up 2 bases and J gave up 6 bases, with 11 bases separating them.

This clonotype was seen a few times. The chain recombines TRBV15 with TRBJ2-7; D is unresolved. The CDR3 runs to 17 residues. V shed 0 bases and J shed 5 bases, with 20 bases lying between them. CDR1 and CDR2 from the germline V gene are LNHNV and YYDKDF (reference sequence). The chain's CDR3 is CATSRDLRRFREDEQYF. DNA for the CDR3: TGTGCCACCAGCAGAGATCTACGGCGGTTTAGAGAGGACGAGCAGTACTTC.